This T cell receptor beta chain comes out of a study of blood T cell repertoires in COVID-19. V gave up 5 bases and J gave up 0 bases; unmatched junction bases: 14. The length of the CDR3 is 19 residues. CDR1 and CDR2 (germline): SGHRS, YFSETQ. Per the original methods: Reference gene primer amplification in the assay estimated nucleated cell counts. Libraries were prepared by immunoSEQ multiplex PCR; TCRdb keeps only in-frame clonotypes and omits some of them. D and trimming were read from the DNA, whereas the V and J calls and clone size are those reported in that table. The table records about 160,000 clones, approximately 88% of them present only once.

The sequencing sample was made of peripheral blood. The clonotype comes from a young man with active or convalescent COVID-19. The gene calls are TRBV5-1 and TRBJ2-6; 7 bases map to TRBD2. The CDR3 nucleotides read TGCGCCAGCAGTAGTGGGAGGGCCCACCTAACCTCTGGGGCCAACGTCCTGACTTTC. Its protein product is CASSSGRAHLTSGANVLTF.